Each of the 18 T cell receptor beta chains below was sequenced from the same sample in a study of cytomegalovirus exposure and HLA in healthy donors. It was with 60 Vbeta and 13 Jbeta primers that the PCR ran. The table came from immunoSEQ multiplex PCR; TCRdb's copy has only in-frame clones and leaves some out. Of over 50,000 clones listed, approximately 80% are singletons. The sequenced material came from PBMCs. The origin of the receptors is a man between 35 and 55 years old in good health and CMV-seronegative.

The gene calls are TRBV5-4 and TRBJ2-5; TRBD2 might be the D (6 bases). The V gene's germline CDR1 is SGHNT and CDR2 YYREEE (reference sequence). Trimming pared 4 bases from V and 1 base from J, leaving 14 bases between. CDR3 length: 15 amino acids. CDR3 sequence: CASSMGLQSQETQYF. For the CDR3, the DNA is TGTGCCAGCAGCATGGGACTGCAAAGCCAAGAGACCCAGTACTTC.

V and J are TRBV14 and TRBJ1-1; no firm D call. CDR3 length equals 12 residues. Trimming cost V 2 bases and J 5 bases, with 6 bases left between them. The germline V gene encodes CDR1 SGHDN and CDR2 FVKESK. DNA of the CDR3: TGTGCCAGCAGCCAATTACTTACTGAAGCTTTCTTT. Its protein product is CASSQLLTEAFF.

V gene TRBV5-1 combines with J gene TRBJ2-7, with TRBD2 matching over 10 bases. V dropped 5 bases and J dropped 0; count of bases not matched to a gene: 5. From germline, CDR1 is SGHRS and CDR2 YFSETQ. The CDR3 runs 15 residues. The CDR3 sequence: CASSHTSGISYEQYF. The DNA of the CDR3 is TGCGCCAGCAGTCACACTAGCGGGATCTCCTACGAGCAGTACTTC.

The J gene is TRBJ2-1, the V gene TRBV5-6; 10 positions agree with TRBD1. The J segment lost 8 bases and the V segment lost 4 bases, leaving 3 bases of the junction unmatched. The CDR3 contains 13 residues. Germline V gene sequence: CDR1 SGHDT, CDR2 YYEEEE. The CDR3 nucleotides read TGTGCCAGCAGCCGGACAGGGGGATATGAGCAGTTCTTC. This sequence encodes CASSRTGGYEQFF.

This chain links TRBV27 with TRBJ1-3, with D unresolved. The CDR3 contains 14 residues. V lost 4 bases, J lost 0 bases, and 7 bases lay in between. Germline V gene lookup returns CDR1 MNHEY and CDR2 SMNVEV (reference sequence). The CDR3 region is CASSWTYSGNTIYF. The CDR3 DNA is TGTGCCAGCAGTTGGACTTACTCTGGAAACACCATATATTTT.

The chain joins TRBV19 to TRBJ2-3; D not resolved. Trimming removed 1 base from V and 4 bases from J, with 9 bases in between. Germline V gives CDR1 LNHDA, CDR2 SQIVND (reference sequence). The CDR3 consists of 14 residues. The DNA of the CDR3 is TGTGCCAGTAGTATAGCTCCGAGCCCAGATACGCAGTATTTT. This translates into CASSIAPSPDTQYF.

The V and J genes are TRBV29-1 and TRBJ1-5, with D unclear. V was clipped by 4 bases and J by 0 bases, with 13 bases between them. CDR3 length: 15 residues. Looked up from germline, CDR1 is SQVTM and CDR2 is ANQGSEA. Here the CDR3 reads CSVGAGPNSNQPQHF. The CDR3 DNA follows: TGCAGCGTTGGGGCAGGCCCTAATAGCAATCAGCCCCAGCATTTT.

The chain is built from TRBV11-2 and TRBJ1-5; TRBD1 might be the D (6 bases). The V end was cut by 5 bases, the J end by 0 bases, with 20 bases between. The CDR3 contains 18 residues. Germline CDR1 SGHAT, CDR2 FQNNGV. The CDR3 nucleotides are TGTGCCAGCAGCCGCGGACCCCGGGACACCAATAGCAATCAGCCCCAGCATTTT. Translating it yields CASSRGPRDTNSNQPQHF.

This chain links TRBV4-3 with TRBJ2-2; D might be TRBD1 (5 bases). Germline V gene lookup returns CDR1 LGHNA and CDR2 YSLEER. V lost 2 bases to trimming and J lost 4 bases, with 8 bases between them. This CDR3 has 14 residues. This CDR3 is CASSQQGRTGELFF. DNA for the CDR3: TGCGCCAGCAGCCAACAGGGTCGCACCGGGGAGCTGTTTTTT.

The CDR3 is CASSVDWVGTEAFF. Written as DNA, the CDR3 is TGTGCCAGCAGCGTAGACTGGGTCGGGACTGAAGCTTTCTTT. V and J are TRBV9 and TRBJ1-1; unclear D gene. Trimming left V 0 bases short and J 5 bases short, with 11 bases between. The CDR3 consists of 14 residues. The germline V gene has CDR1 SGDLS and CDR2 YYNGEE.

The V and J genes are TRBV10-1 and TRBJ1-6, with D perhaps TRBD1 (6 bases). The germline gives CDR1 WNHNN, CDR2 SYGVQD (reference sequence). The ends were cut back, 3 bases at V and 4 bases at J, with 10 bases in the middle. The CDR3 is 15 amino acids. The CDR3 loop is CASSDAGEYNSPLHF. The CDR3 DNA follows: TGCGCCAGCAGTGATGCAGGGGAGTATAATTCACCCCTCCACTTT.

V gene TRBV7-9 combines with J gene TRBJ1-2; the D gene is possibly TRBD1 (5 bases). CDR1 SEHNR and CDR2 FQNEAQ come from the germline V gene (reference sequence). This CDR3 contains 11 residues. Trimming pared 8 bases from V and 4 bases from J, leaving 8 bases between. CDR3 sequence: CASGAIYGYTF. The CDR3 DNA follows: TGTGCCAGCGGGGCGATCTATGGCTACACCTTC.

This clone was observed a few times. The J gene is TRBJ1-3, the V gene TRBV30; 12 bases map to TRBD1. J gave up 8 bases and V 3 bases, and 8 bases lay outside the gene matches. Germline assignment: CDR1 GTSNPN and CDR2 SVGIG (reference sequence). CDR3 size: 15 residues. This CDR3 reads CAWRGPGQGADTIYF. CDR3 in DNA: TGTGCCTGGAGAGGCCCGGGACAGGGGGCAGACACCATATATTTT.

This chain joins TRBV5-4 and TRBJ1-1, with TRBD1 matching over 9 bases. J was trimmed by 1 base and V by 4 bases; bases with no gene match: 2. This CDR3 spans 14 amino acids. Germline V gene sequence: CDR1 SGHNT, CDR2 YYREEE (reference sequence). The CDR3 loop is CASSNRGRNTEAFF. The CDR3 DNA sequence: TGTGCCAGCAGCAACAGGGGGCGGAACACTGAAGCTTTCTTT.

The chain joins TRBV5-4 to TRBJ2-3, with 8 positions matching TRBD1. With V trimmed by 2 bases and J by 5 bases, 4 bases remained unmatched. From germline, CDR1 is SGHNT and CDR2 YYREEE (reference sequence). The CDR3 spans 14 residues. DNA for the CDR3: TGTGCCAGCAGCTTCACAGGGGGTAGAGATACGCAGTATTTT. Translation: CASSFTGGRDTQYF.

The count of this clone is one. The chain combines TRBV4-3 with TRBJ2-2, with D hard to call. The ends were cut back, 0 bases at V and 0 bases at J, with 14 bases in the middle. The germline CDR1 and CDR2 sequences are LGHNA and YSLEER. CDR3 length: 18 residues. The DNA for the CDR3 is TGCGCCAGCAGCCAAGATCCATCCGGAGCCGCGAACACCGGGGAGCTGTTTTTT. This codes for CASSQDPSGAANTGELFF.

The CDR3 loop is CASRGQGAAGQPQHF. The CDR3 nucleotides are TGTGCCAGCCGGGGACAGGGGGCCGCAGGTCAGCCCCAGCATTTT. The chain recombines TRBV2 with TRBJ1-5; the match to TRBD1 covers 12 bases. Germline V gene data show CDR1 as SNHLY and CDR2 as FYNNEI. V was pared by 8 bases and J by 6 bases, with 8 bases of the junction left unmatched. The CDR3 runs 15 residues.

The genes are TRBV5-1 and TRBJ2-3, with 8 bases matching TRBD2. The junction had 7 bases not matched to a gene; V was cut back by 0 bases and J by 1 base. Per germline, CDR1 SGHRS and CDR2 YFSETQ. The CDR3 loop spans 17 amino acids. The CDR3 sequence: CASSLGRGASGTDTQYF. The CDR3 DNA sequence: TGCGCCAGCAGCTTGGGGCGGGGGGCGTCTGGCACAGATACGCAGTATTTT.